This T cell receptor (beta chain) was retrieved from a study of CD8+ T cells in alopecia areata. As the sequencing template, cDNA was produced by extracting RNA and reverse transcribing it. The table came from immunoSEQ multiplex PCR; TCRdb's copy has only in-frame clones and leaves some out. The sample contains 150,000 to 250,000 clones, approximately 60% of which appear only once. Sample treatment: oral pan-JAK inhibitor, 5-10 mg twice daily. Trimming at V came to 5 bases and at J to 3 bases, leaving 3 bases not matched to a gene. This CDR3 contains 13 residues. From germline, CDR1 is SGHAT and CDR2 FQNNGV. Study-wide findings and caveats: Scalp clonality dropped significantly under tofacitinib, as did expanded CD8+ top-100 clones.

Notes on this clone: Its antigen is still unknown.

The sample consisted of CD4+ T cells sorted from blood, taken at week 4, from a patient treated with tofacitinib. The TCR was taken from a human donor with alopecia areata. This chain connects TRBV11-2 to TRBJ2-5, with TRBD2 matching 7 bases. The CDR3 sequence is CASSIGLEETQYF. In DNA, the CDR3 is TGTGCCAGCAGCATCGGACTAGAAGAGACCCAGTACTTC. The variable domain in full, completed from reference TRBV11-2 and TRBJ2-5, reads EAGVAQSPRYKIIEKRQSVAFWCNPISGHATLYWYQQILGQGPKLLIQFQNNGVVDDSQLPKDRFSAERLKGVDSTLKIQPAKLEDSAVYLCASSIGLEETQYFGPGTRLLVL.